A selection of T cell receptor beta chains follows, all from one sample in a study of regulatory T cells in long-lasting Graves disease. TCRdb re-called the multiplex PCR reads with MiXCR, one entry per CDR3 protein. The table has approximately 380,000 distinct CDR3 sequences, around 20% seen once. Specimen: peripheral blood mononuclear cells (PBMCs), collected when the disease was refractory, from a patient treated with antithyroid drugs. The receptors shown here come from a female donor with Graves disease. CDR3s include the opening cysteine and the closing phenylalanine or tryptophan. D genes are given only for firm matches. Clone size is stated in some rows and not others, as once, few, many or a class when expanded.

V	size	length	D	J	CDR3	DNA
TRBV11-2	few	17	TRBD2	TRBJ2-3	CASSSATLAGGTDTQYF	TGTGCCAGCAGCTCCGCCACACTAGCGGGAGGAACAGATACGCAGTATTTT
TRBV7-2	-	12	-	TRBJ2-7	CASTRWGYEQYF	TGTGCCAGCACCAGGTGGGGCTACGAGCAGTACTTC
TRBV5-4	-	15	-	TRBJ1-5	CASSLSPGSNQPQHF	TGTGCCAGCAGCTTATCCCCCGGTAGCAATCAGCCCCAGCATTTT
TRBV3-1	few	19	-	TRBJ1-5	CASRRTGSSAYVCNQPQHF	TGTGCCAGCCGGAGAACGGGGTCGTCGGCCTATGTATGCAATCAGCCCCAGCATTTT
TRBV15	-	14	-	TRBJ1-3	CATSSSDSGNTIYF	TGTGCCACCAGCAGCTCAGACTCTGGAAACACCATATATTTT
TRBV2	many	13	TRBD1	TRBJ2-2	CASEGANTGELFF	TGTGCCAGCGAGGGGGCTAACACCGGGGAGCTGTTTTTT
TRBV30	many	15	-	TRBJ1-4	CAWSAFSGAGEKLFF	TGTGCCTGGAGTGCGTTTTCAGGGGCGGGTGAAAAACTGTTTTTT
TRBV11-2	-	16	-	TRBJ1-3	CASSLVAGSSGNTIYF	TGTGCCAGCAGCTTAGTCGCAGGCAGCTCTGGAAACACCATATATTTT
TRBV25-1	-	15	-	TRBJ2-1	CATRSDSSSYNEQFF	TGTGCCACCAGGAGCGACTCGAGCTCCTACAATGAGCAGTTCTTC
TRBV5-1	-	14	-	TRBJ2-7	CASSPAWGDYEQYF	TGCGCCAGCAGCCCCGCTTGGGGCGACTACGAGCAGTACTTC
TRBV7-2	-	14	TRBD2	TRBJ2-1	CASSVSGRTGEQFF	TGTGCCAGCAGCGTTAGCGGGAGAACGGGTGAGCAGTTCTTC
TRBV6-5	few	14	TRBD1	TRBJ2-7	CASSSPRGPYEQYF	TGTGCCAGCAGTTCGCCCAGGGGGCCCTACGAGCAGTACTTC
TRBV11-2	few	15	TRBD1	TRBJ2-7	CASSSTGGGLREQYF	TGTGCCAGCAGCTCCACAGGGGGCGGGCTTCGGGAGCAGTACTTC
TRBV2	many	10	TRBD1	TRBJ1-2	CAWTGDGYTF	TGTGCCTGGACAGGGGACGGCTACACCTTC
TRBV19	-	17	-	TRBJ1-5	CASSIPRTRREYQPQHF	TGTGCCAGTAGTATACCCCGCACCCGCAGGGAATATCAGCCCCAGCATTTT
TRBV11-2	-	17	-	TRBJ1-1	CASSLGWGAKPNTEAFF	TGTGCCAGCAGCTTAGGATGGGGGGCTAAGCCCAACACTGAAGCTTTCTTT
TRBV28	many	15	-	TRBJ1-2	CASTSPRGGNYGYTF	TGTGCCAGCACCTCCCCTCGGGGGGGCAACTATGGCTACACCTTC
TRBV6-1	many	14	-	TRBJ1-4	CATLNGAPREKLFF	TGTGCCACTTTAAACGGAGCCCCTAGGGAAAAACTGTTTTTT
TRBV11-2	-	18	-	TRBJ2-2	CASSLVSSPHSNTGELFF	TGTGCCAGCAGCTTAGTCTCCTCCCCACACTCGAACACCGGGGAGCTGTTTTTT
TRBV6-1	many	15	-	TRBJ1-4	CASGRGVSTNEKLFF	TGTGCCAGCGGTCGAGGGGTATCAACTAATGAAAAACTGTTTTTT
TRBV5-1	many	12	-	TRBJ1-3	CASSGTSDTIYF	TGCGCCAGCAGCGGGACTTCGGACACCATATATTTT
TRBV12-3/TRBV12-4	many	13	-	TRBJ1-2	CASSLRTDTEGTF	TGTGCCAGCAGTTTACGGACGGACACGGAGGGGACCTTC
TRBV29-1	-	15	-	TRBJ1-2	CSVEEPTGSYYGYTF	TGCAGCGTTGAAGAGCCGACAGGTTCCTACTATGGCTACACCTTC
TRBV20-1	-	15	TRBD2	TRBJ2-5	CSASLAGGIVETQYF	TGCAGTGCTAGCCTAGCGGGAGGAATAGTGGAGACCCAGTACTTC
TRBV29-1	-	14	-	TRBJ1-1	CSVPPRPGTPEAFF	TGCAGCGTCCCCCCCCGGCCGGGGACCCCTGAAGCTTTCTTT
TRBV6-1	-	11	-	TRBJ2-1	CASTEGREQFF	TGTGCCAGCACCGAAGGGCGTGAGCAGTTCTTC
TRBV20-1	-	15	TRBD2	TRBJ2-2	CSAIGTSGRAGELFF	TGCAGTGCTATAGGGACTAGCGGGAGGGCCGGGGAGCTGTTTTTT
TRBV15	few	16	-	TRBJ1-3	CATSRDPGVTGNTIYF	TGTGCCACCAGCAGAGATCCGGGGGTAACTGGAAACACCATATATTTT
TRBV18	many	15	TRBD2	TRBJ2-5	CASSPPGTRGETQYF	TGTGCCAGCTCACCCCCCGGGACTAGAGGAGAGACCCAGTACTTC
TRBV2	many	13	-	TRBJ2-7	CASNQVTGYEQYF	TGTGCCAGCAATCAGGTGACGGGCTACGAGCAGTACTTC
TRBV7-8	many	14	TRBD1	TRBJ1-2	CASSLGQGKGGYTF	TGTGCCAGCAGCTTGGGACAGGGGAAAGGTGGCTACACCTTC
TRBV27	few	19	-	TRBJ2-1	CASSLFALPEGEGLDEQFF	TGTGCCAGCAGTTTATTTGCGCTCCCCGAGGGGGAGGGCTTGGATGAGCAGTTCTTC
TRBV30	few	13	TRBD1	TRBJ1-5	CAWGQGLDQPQHF	TGTGCCTGGGGACAGGGATTGGATCAGCCCCAGCATTTT
TRBV7-9	many	16	TRBD2	TRBJ2-5	CASSPGLAETQETQYF	TGTGCCAGCAGCCCGGGACTAGCGGAGACCCAAGAGACCCAGTACTTC
TRBV20-1	-	18	-	TRBJ1-2	CSARDSGRDPVFPYGYTF	TGCAGTGCTAGAGATTCGGGCAGAGACCCAGTATTTCCCTATGGCTACACCTTC
TRBV20-1	few	15	TRBD1	TRBJ2-4	CSARERDRAKNIQYF	TGCAGTGCTAGAGAGAGGGACAGAGCCAAAAACATTCAGTACTTC